Listed here are 22 T cell receptor beta chains from one sample, sequenced in a study of T-cell reconstitution after alpha-beta-depleted transplantation in children. Using unique molecular identifiers, the investigators prepared the TCRbeta library. One entry per CDR3 protein results from TCRdb running MiXCR on the PCR reads. This table has fewer than 550,000 distinct CDR3 sequences, about a tenth appearing once. This specimen consisted of PBMCs from the stem cell graft donor, obtained from the stem cell graft. These receptors were collected from a human donor who donated a stem cell graft to a child with acute myeloid leukemia.

A few counts support this clonotype. The chain carries TRBV5-1 and TRBJ2-7; D may be TRBD1 or TRBD2 (5 bases each). The CDR3 sequence is 13 residues long. V gave up 3 bases and J gave up 2 bases, with 9 bases separating them. The V gene's germline CDR1 is SGHRS and CDR2 YFSETQ. This CDR3 is CASSSGRPYEQYF. CDR3 bases: TGCGCCAGCAGCTCGGGACGGCCCTACGAGCAGTACTTC.

V and J are TRBV12-3 or TRBV12-4 and TRBJ2-4; D may be TRBD1 (6 bases). This CDR3 has 13 amino acids. V gave up 6 bases and J gave up 9 bases, with 15 bases separating them. CDR3 in amino acids: CASRGRDIGIQYF. CDR3 bases: TGTGCCAGCAGAGGACGGGACATAGGCATTCAGTACTTC.

This clonotype was seen ten or more times. This chain uses TRBV7-9 with TRBJ1-6; 7 nucleotides line up with TRBD1. The germline gives CDR1 SEHNR, CDR2 FQNEAQ (reference sequence). This CDR3 contains 15 residues. The ends lost 3 bases at V and 9 bases at J; junction bases unmatched: 8. CDR3 in amino acids: CASSFATGFASPLHF. The DNA of the CDR3 is TGTGCCAGCAGCTTCGCGACAGGGTTTGCTTCACCCCTCCACTTT. The variable domain in full, with the rest retrieved from reference TRBV7-9 and TRBJ1-6, is DTGVSQNPRHKITKRGQNVTFRCDPISEHNRLYWYRQTLGQGPEFLTYFQNEAQLEKSRLLSDRFSAERPKGSFSTLEIQRTEQGDSAMYLCASSFATGFASPLHFGNGTRLTVT.

In this sample, this clonotype turned up a few times. The rearrangement uses TRBV20-1 and TRBJ1-4, with D unresolved. CDR1 and CDR2 (germline): DFQATT, SNEGSKA (reference sequence). V shed 0 bases and J shed 4 bases, with 15 bases lying between them. The length of the CDR3 is 16 residues. The CDR3 reads CSAREGRAPDNEKLFF. The CDR3 nucleotides read TGCAGTGCTAGAGAAGGACGGGCTCCTGATAATGAAAAACTGTTTTTT.

J is TRBJ2-2 and V is TRBV6-1, with TRBD1 as a possible D gene (6 bases). Germline V CDR1 and CDR2: MNHNS, SASEGT. The germline V and J ends were trimmed by 4 bases and 6 bases, with 21 bases remaining between them. The CDR3 extends over 17 amino acids. The CDR3 region has the DNA TGTGCCAGCAGTGGAGGGTATGGGGGCTCGCGGTCCGGGGAGCTGTTTTTT. Translated, it gives CASSGGYGGSRSGELFF.

V gene TRBV29-1 combines with J gene TRBJ2-7; D may be TRBD2 (6 bases). Trimming left V 6 bases short and J 4 bases short, with 13 bases between. The CDR3 spans 12 residues. Germline V gene lookup returns CDR1 SQVTM and CDR2 ANQGSEA. As DNA, the CDR3 is TGCAGCGTGAGGGGCGGGAAGTACGAGCAGTACTTC. It codes for CSVRGGKYEQYF.

The V call is TRBV5-6, the J call TRBJ2-7; the match to TRBD1 covers 8 bases. The CDR3 loop spans 16 amino acids. In germline, CDR1 is SGHDT, CDR2 YYEEEE. After removal of 0 bases from V and 0 bases from J, the junction contained 5 bases not matched to a gene. CDR3 sequence: CASSLVPGGRSYEQYV. Here the CDR3 DNA reads TGTGCCAGCAGCTTGGTTCCAGGGGGCCGCTCCTACGAGCAGTACGTC.

This chain links TRBV18 with TRBJ1-1; a possible D gene is TRBD1 (5 bases). From germline, CDR1 is KGHSH and CDR2 LQKENI. This CDR3 is 15 amino acids long. V gave up 4 bases and J gave up 4 bases, with 16 bases separating them. CDR3 nucleotides: TGTGCCAGCTCACTACTTCAGGGTAAGGGCACTGAAGCTTTCTTT. This encodes CASSLLQGKGTEAFF.

The chain has TRBV7-9 and TRBJ1-5, with D uncertain. This CDR3 has 14 amino acids. The V gene lost 1 base and the J gene lost 4 bases, with 8 bases spanning the gap. From germline, CDR1 is SEHNR and CDR2 FQNEAQ (reference sequence). CDR3 loop: CASSLGATNQPQHF. The DNA for the CDR3 is TGTGCCAGCAGCTTAGGGGCCACTAATCAGCCCCAGCATTTT.

This clonotype was found a few times. This chain uses TRBV7-2 with TRBJ2-3; 8 bases are shared with TRBD1. Germline V lookup: CDR1 SGHTA, CDR2 FQGNSA. V lost 4 bases and J lost 4; bases outside the gene matches: 7. The CDR3 spans 15 residues. CDR3 protein: CASSYRTGTADTQYF. The CDR3 region has the DNA TGTGCCAGCAGCTATCGGACAGGGACCGCAGATACGCAGTATTTT.

The chain joins TRBV2 to TRBJ2-3; 8 nucleotides line up with TRBD2. In germline, CDR1 is SNHLY, CDR2 FYNNEI. V was clipped by 1 base and J by 3 bases; unmatched bases: 6. CDR3 length: 16 amino acids. CDR3 nucleotide sequence: TGTGCCAGCAGTGAAGAAGCGGGAGTTAGGACAGATACGCAGTATTTT. It is translated as CASSEEAGVRTDTQYF.

This clonotype was detected a few times. The chain links TRBV4-1 to TRBJ2-1, with 9 bases aligning to TRBD2. V gave up 1 base and J gave up 4 bases; unmatched junction bases: 17. CDR1 MGHRA and CDR2 YSYEKL come from the germline V gene. CDR3 length equals 20 residues. The CDR3 loop is CASSQARFRLGTSSYNEQFF. The CDR3 DNA is TGCGCCAGCAGCCAAGCCCGCTTCAGACTCGGGACTAGCAGTTACAATGAGCAGTTCTTC.

This clonotype appeared a few times. The chain couples TRBV5-1 to TRBJ2-1; a possible D gene is TRBD2 (6 bases). CDR1 SGHRS and CDR2 YFSETQ come from the germline V gene. Between the trimmed V and J ends, which lost 1 base and 7 bases, there was a span of 15 bases. The CDR3 runs to 15 residues. CDR3 sequence reads: CASSLPRDFYNEQFF. CDR3 nucleotide sequence: TGCGCCAGCAGCTTGCCCCGGGACTTTTATAATGAGCAGTTCTTC. Full variable domain (missing parts from reference TRBV5-1 and TRBJ2-1): KAGVTQTPRYLIKTRGQQVTLSCSPISGHRSVSWYQQTPGQGLQFLFEYFSETQRNKGNFPGRFSGRQFSNSRSEMNVSTLELGDSALYLCASSLPRDFYNEQFFGPGTRLTVL.

This clonotype was counted a few times. This rearrangement joins TRBV7-2 to TRBJ1-1, with D hard to call. Germline loops: CDR1 SGHTA, CDR2 FQGNSA. Trimming shortened V by 3 bases and J by 4 bases, and 9 bases separated the two germline ends. The CDR3 runs 13 residues. CDR3 sequence (DNA): TGTGCCAGCAGCTTCCAGGATGGCACTGAAGCTTTCTTT. Its translation is CASSFQDGTEAFF.

The chain recombines TRBV7-2 with TRBJ2-3, with 8 bases fitting TRBD2. The CDR3 extends over 17 amino acids. From germline, CDR1 is SGHTA and CDR2 FQGNSA. V was pared by 6 bases and J by 0 bases, with 11 bases of the junction left unmatched. CDR3 region: CASSPRSLAASTDTQYF. The CDR3 DNA sequence: TGTGCCAGCAGTCCCCGCTCACTAGCGGCTAGCACAGATACGCAGTATTTT. The variable domain in full, with the rest retrieved from reference TRBV7-2 and TRBJ2-3, is GAGVSQSPSNKVTEKGKDVELRCDPISGHTALYWYRQSLGQGLEFLIYFQGNSAPDKSGLPSDRFSAERTGGSVSTLTIQRTQQEDSAVYLCASSPRSLAASTDTQYFGPGTRLTVL.

This chain links TRBV4-3 with TRBJ2-2; D not resolved. Germline loops: CDR1 LGHNA, CDR2 YSLEER. This CDR3 comprises 17 residues. V lost 1 base, J lost 4 bases, and 16 bases lay in between. CDR3 amino acids: CASSQGLSSPGTGELFF. As DNA, the CDR3 is TGCGCCAGCAGCCAAGGGTTGTCGAGTCCGGGCACCGGGGAGCTGTTTTTT.

This clonotype appeared a few times. The rearrangement joins TRBV5-1 to TRBJ1-1; D not resolved. The V end lost 7 bases, the J end lost 4 bases, and 20 bases lay between the germline ends. Germline CDR1 reads SGHRS; CDR2 reads YFSETQ. The CDR3 has 15 amino acids. CDR3 coding DNA: TGCGCCAGCGTCTTCGACTTCGGCGCGGGCACTGAAGCTTTCTTT. Its translation is CASVFDFGAGTEAFF.

This clonotype was observed at least ten times. This chain joins TRBV5-1 and TRBJ2-5; 9 positions match TRBD2. This CDR3 comprises 15 residues. The ends lost 0 bases at V and 4 bases at J; junction bases unmatched: 4. Germline V gene sequence: CDR1 SGHRS, CDR2 YFSETQ. The CDR3 reads CASSLGLAGLETQYF. In DNA, the CDR3 is TGCGCCAGCAGCTTGGGGCTAGCGGGACTAGAGACCCAGTACTTC.

This chain joins TRBV27 and TRBJ1-6; a weak D match, TRBD1 (5 bases). Germline V CDR1 and CDR2: MNHEY, SMNVEV (reference sequence). There are 13 residues in the CDR3. V dropped 8 bases and J dropped 8 bases, with 13 bases sitting between them. The CDR3 is CASGGWGDSPLHF. CDR3 in DNA: TGTGCCAGCGGTGGCTGGGGGGATTCACCCCTCCACTTT.

The chain carries TRBV6-5 and TRBJ1-2, with D tentatively TRBD1 (5 bases). This CDR3 has 14 residues. Trimming pared 2 bases from V and 2 bases from J, leaving 9 bases between. Germline CDR1 and CDR2: MNHEY and SVGAGI. CDR3 coding DNA: TGTGCCAGCAGTTACATTAGGGACAACTATGGCTACACCTTC. Residues: CASSYIRDNYGYTF.

The sample holds one count of this clonotype. The chain joins TRBV30 to TRBJ2-1; TRBD2 agrees at 11 bases. V was pared by 4 bases and J by 7 bases, with 27 bases of the junction left unmatched. The CDR3 extends over 21 amino acids. CDR1 is GTSNPN and CDR2 is SVGIG in the germline V gene (reference sequence). CDR3 amino acids: CAWISGLLVGVAGGPGNEQFF. The CDR3 nucleotides are TGTGCCTGGATATCGGGATTGTTGGTGGGCGTAGCGGGAGGGCCGGGGAATGAGCAGTTCTTC. The whole variable domain, remainder taken from reference TRBV30 and TRBJ2-1, is SQTIHQWPATLVQPVGSPLSLECTVEGTSNPNLYWYRQAAGRGLQLLFYSVGIGQISSEVPQNLSASRPQDRQFILSSKKLLLSDSGFYLCAWISGLLVGVAGGPGNEQFFGPGTRLTVL.

V gene TRBV18 combines with J gene TRBJ2-2; D gene unclear. Deletions cut 0 bases from V and 6 bases from J, with 8 bases between. Germline-derived CDR1 and CDR2 are KGHSH and LQKENI. The CDR3 extends over 14 amino acids. The CDR3 DNA sequence: TGTGCCAGCTCACCACCGAGCGTCGCCGGGGAGCTGTTTTTT. Translated, it gives CASSPPSVAGELFF.